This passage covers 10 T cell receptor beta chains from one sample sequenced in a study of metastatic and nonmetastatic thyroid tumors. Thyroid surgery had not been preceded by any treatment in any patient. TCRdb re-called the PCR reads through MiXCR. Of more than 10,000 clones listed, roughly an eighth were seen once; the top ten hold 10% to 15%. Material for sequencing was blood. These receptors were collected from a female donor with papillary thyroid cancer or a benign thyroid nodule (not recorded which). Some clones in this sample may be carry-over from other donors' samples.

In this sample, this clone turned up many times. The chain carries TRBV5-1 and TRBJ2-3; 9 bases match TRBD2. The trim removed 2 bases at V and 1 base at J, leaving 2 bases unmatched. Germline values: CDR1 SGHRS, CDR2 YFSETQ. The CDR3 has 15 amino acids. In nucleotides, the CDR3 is TGCGCCAGCAGCTTTAGCGGGGGTGGCACAGATACGCAGTATTTT. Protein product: CASSFSGGGTDTQYF.

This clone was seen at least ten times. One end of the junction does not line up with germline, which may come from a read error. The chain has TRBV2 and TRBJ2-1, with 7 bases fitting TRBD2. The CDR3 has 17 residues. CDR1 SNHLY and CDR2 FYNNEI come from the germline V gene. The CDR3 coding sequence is TGTGCCAGCAGTGTGCCGTCCGGACTAGGGTCCTCCAATGAGCAGTTCTTC. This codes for CASSVPSGLGSSNEQFF.

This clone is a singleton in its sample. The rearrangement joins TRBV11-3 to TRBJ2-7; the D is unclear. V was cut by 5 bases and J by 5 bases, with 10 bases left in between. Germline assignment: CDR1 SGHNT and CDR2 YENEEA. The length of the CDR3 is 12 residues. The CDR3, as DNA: TGTGCCAGCAGCCTAGTTCCAGACGAGCAGTACTTC. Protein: CASSLVPDEQYF.

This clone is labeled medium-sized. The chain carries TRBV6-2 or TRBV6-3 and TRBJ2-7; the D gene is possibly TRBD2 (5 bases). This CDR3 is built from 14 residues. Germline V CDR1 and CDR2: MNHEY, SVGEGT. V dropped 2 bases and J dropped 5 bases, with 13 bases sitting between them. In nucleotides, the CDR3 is TGTGCCAGCAGTTACGGGCTAGCTGGGGACGAGCAGTACTTC. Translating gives CASSYGLAGDEQYF.

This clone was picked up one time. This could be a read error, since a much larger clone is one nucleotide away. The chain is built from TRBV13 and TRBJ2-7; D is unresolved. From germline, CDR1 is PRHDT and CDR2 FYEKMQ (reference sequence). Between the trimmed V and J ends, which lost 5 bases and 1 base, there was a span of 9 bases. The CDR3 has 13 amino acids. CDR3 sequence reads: CASSLSLSYEQYF. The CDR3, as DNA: TGTGCCAGCAGCCTGTCACTTTCCTACGAGCAGTACTTC.

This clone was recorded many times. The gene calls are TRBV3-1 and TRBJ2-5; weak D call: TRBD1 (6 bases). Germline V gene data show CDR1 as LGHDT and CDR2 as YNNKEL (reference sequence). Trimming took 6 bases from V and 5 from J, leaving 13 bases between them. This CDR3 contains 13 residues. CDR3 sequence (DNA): TGTGCCAGCAGTCCTACAGGGTTGGAGACCCAGTACTTC. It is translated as CASSPTGLETQYF.

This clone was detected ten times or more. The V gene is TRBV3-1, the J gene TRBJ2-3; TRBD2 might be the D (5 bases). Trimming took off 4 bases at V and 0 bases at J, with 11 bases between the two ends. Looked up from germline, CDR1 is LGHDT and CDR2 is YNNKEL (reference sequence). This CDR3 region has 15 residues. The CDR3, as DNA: TGTGCCAGCAGCCGCTCACTAGAGAGCACAGATACGCAGTATTTT. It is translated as CASSRSLESTDTQYF.

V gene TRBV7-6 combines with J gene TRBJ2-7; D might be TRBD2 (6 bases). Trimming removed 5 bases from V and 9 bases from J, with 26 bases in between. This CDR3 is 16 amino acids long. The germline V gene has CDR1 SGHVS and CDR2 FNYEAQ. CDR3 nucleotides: TGTGCCAGCAGCATAAACTCGGGACTCTCGGCCTACCCGCAGTACTTC. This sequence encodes CASSINSGLSAYPQYF.

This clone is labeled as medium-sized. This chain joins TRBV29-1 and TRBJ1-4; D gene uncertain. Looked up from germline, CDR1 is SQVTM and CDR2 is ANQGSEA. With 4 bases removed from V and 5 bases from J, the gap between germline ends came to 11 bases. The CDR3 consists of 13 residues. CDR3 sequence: CSVAGLSNEKLFF. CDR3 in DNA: TGCAGCGTTGCTGGCTTATCGAATGAAAAACTGTTTTTT.

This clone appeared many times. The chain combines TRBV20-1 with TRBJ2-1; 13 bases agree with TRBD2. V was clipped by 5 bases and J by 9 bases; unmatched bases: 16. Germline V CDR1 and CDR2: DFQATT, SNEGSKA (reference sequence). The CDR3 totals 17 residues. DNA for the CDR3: TGCAGTGCTTTTAGACTAGCGGGGGGCCAGCCCTCGGGTGAGCAGTTCTTC. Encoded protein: CSAFRLAGGQPSGEQFF.